Below are 21 T cell receptor beta chains sequenced from a single sample in a study of metastatic and nonmetastatic thyroid tumors. With MiXCR, TCRdb called clones anew from the PCR reads. Of about 14,000 clones listed, less than 25% are singletons. Thyroid surgery took place with no prior treatment in any patient. Sample: blood. The source is a female donor with papillary thyroid cancer or a benign thyroid nodule (not recorded which). Some clones in this sample may be carry-over from other donors' samples.

This clone was seen ten or more times. The J gene is TRBJ1-1, the V gene TRBV3-1, with a possible D match to TRBD1 (6 bases). The length of the CDR3 is 13 residues. The V end was cut by 6 bases, the J end by 8 bases, with 16 bases between. Germline lookup yields CDR1 LGHDT and CDR2 YNNKEL (reference sequence). CDR3: CASRHRGAPEAFF. CDR3 nucleotide sequence: TGTGCCAGCAGACACCGGGGGGCACCCGAAGCTTTCTTT.

This clone has more than one count but fewer than ten. A much larger clone sits a single nucleotide away, making a read error possible. This same CDR3 is encoded by further DNA sequences in the sample. The V gene is TRBV4-3, the J gene TRBJ2-1, with 12 bases identical to TRBD2. The CDR3 extends over 14 amino acids. V shed 8 bases, J shed 8 bases, and the junction held 7 bases outside the gene matches. CDR1 is LGHNA, CDR2 YSLEER, per germline. The CDR3 spells CASGKTSGSHEQFF. The DNA for the CDR3 is TGCGCCAGCGGTAAGACTAGCGGGAGCCATGAGCAGTTCTTC.

In its sample, this clone is medium-sized. The J gene is TRBJ1-2, the V gene TRBV6-1, with D perhaps TRBD1 (5 bases). The CDR3 contains 15 residues. CDR1 is MNHNS and CDR2 is SASEGT in the germline V gene. The V end lost 2 bases, the J end lost 4 bases, and 14 bases lay between the germline ends. Written as DNA, the CDR3 is TGTGCCAGCAGTGAATGGGGGGTACTCGGCTATGGCTACACCTTC. Its protein product is CASSEWGVLGYGYTF.

This clone was observed at least ten times. The chain joins TRBV11-2 to TRBJ2-3; tentative D call: TRBD2 (6 bases). This CDR3 has 15 residues. Germline CDR1 SGHAT, CDR2 FQNNGV. V was cut by 0 bases and J by 2 bases, with 9 bases left in between. CDR3 amino acids: CASSLDGTDTDTQYF. DNA of the CDR3: TGTGCCAGCAGCTTAGACGGGACTGACACAGATACGCAGTATTTT.

V usage is TRBV6-5 and J usage is TRBJ2-5; a weak D match, TRBD1 (6 bases). This CDR3 contains 15 residues. The V gene's germline CDR1 is MNHEY and CDR2 SVGAGI. The V end was cut by 4 bases, the J end by 5 bases, with 17 bases between. Written as DNA, the CDR3 is TGTGCCAGCAGTTTTCCTCCGGACAGCCCCGAGACCCAGTACTTC. Its protein product is CASSFPPDSPETQYF.

In its sample, this clone was seen many times. The rearrangement links TRBV7-6 to TRBJ1-1; 8 bases line up with TRBD1. Per germline, CDR1 SGHVS and CDR2 FNYEAQ. With 5 bases clipped from V and 8 bases from J, the junction kept 7 bases outside the gene matches. The CDR3 runs to 13 residues. CDR3 in DNA: TGTGCCAGCAGCCGAGGACAGGGCGCCGAAGCTTTCTTT. Its protein is CASSRGQGAEAFF. Drawing the rest from reference TRBV7-6 and TRBJ1-1, the complete variable domain is GAGVSQSPRYKVTKRGQDVALRCDPISGHVSLYWYRQALGQGPEFLTYFNYEAQQDKSGLPNDRFSAERPEGSISTLTIQRTEQRDSAMYRCASSRGQGAEAFFGQGTRLTVV.

This clone was observed at least ten times. The V gene is TRBV15, the J gene TRBJ1-5; no clear D. Germline V gene data show CDR1 as LNHNV and CDR2 as YYDKDF (reference sequence). The V and J ends lost 0 bases and 5 bases respectively, with 5 bases between them. CDR3 length: 13 amino acids. In nucleotides, the CDR3 is TGTGCCACCAGCAGAGAGGGGTATCAGCCCCAGCATTTT. Amino acid sequence: CATSREGYQPQHF. Full variable domain (outside the CDR3, taken from reference TRBV15 and TRBJ1-5): DAMVIQNPRYQVTQFGKPVTLSCSQTLNHNVMYWYQQKSSQAPKLLFHYYDKDFNNEADTPDNFQSRRPNTSFCFLDIRSPGLGDTAMYLCATSREGYQPQHFGDGTRLSIL.

The chain uses TRBV11-1 and TRBJ2-6; 12 bases align to TRBD1. From germline, CDR1 is SGHAT and CDR2 FQDESV (reference sequence). Trimming removed 8 bases from V and 4 bases from J; junction bases left unmatched: 15. The CDR3 extends over 19 amino acids. DNA of the CDR3: TGTGCCAGCCAGGGGGACCGGGACAGGGGGCGGTACGGGGCCAACGTCCTGACTTTC. It is translated as CASQGDRDRGRYGANVLTF. The whole variable domain, filled in from reference TRBV11-1 and TRBJ2-6, reads EAEVAQSPRYKITEKSQAVAFWCDPISGHATLYWYRQILGQGPELLVQFQDESVVDDSQLPKDRFSAERLKGVDSTLKIQPAELGDSAMYLCASQGDRDRGRYGANVLTFGAGSRLTVL.

A few counts support this clone. This chain uses TRBV7-3 with TRBJ2-2, with D hard to call. The CDR3 extends over 12 amino acids. Trimming removed 3 bases from V and 4 bases from J, with 3 bases in between. CDR1 is SGHTA, CDR2 FQGTGA, per germline. As DNA, the CDR3 is TGTGCCAGCAGCTTTCTCACCGGGGAGCTGTTTTTT. Protein product: CASSFLTGELFF.

The chain links TRBV6-2 or TRBV6-3 to TRBJ2-7; 7 bases are shared with TRBD1. Germline CDR1 is MNHEY and CDR2 is SVGEGT. CDR3 size: 14 residues. V was clipped by 2 bases and J by 3 bases; unmatched bases: 4. CDR3: CASSYRGRGYEQYF. The DNA for the CDR3 is TGTGCCAGCAGTTACAGGGGGCGAGGCTACGAGCAGTACTTC.

This clone was seen repeatedly, ten times or more. V gene TRBV20-1 combines with J gene TRBJ2-1; 9 bases fit TRBD2. The CDR3 is made up of 14 amino acids. The V and J ends lost 6 bases and 8 bases, in that order; junction bases with no gene match: 11. Germline lookup yields CDR1 DFQATT and CDR2 SNEGSKA (reference sequence). This chain's CDR3 is CSAPGSGSAHEQFF. In DNA, the CDR3 is TGCAGTGCCCCCGGTAGCGGGAGCGCGCATGAGCAGTTCTTC.

This sequence joins TRBV5-1 and TRBJ2-3; tentatively, D is TRBD1 (5 bases). The CDR3 runs to 16 residues. Per germline, CDR1 SGHRS and CDR2 YFSETQ. Trimming left V 6 bases short and J 3 bases short, with 20 bases between. The CDR3 DNA reads as TGCGCCAGCACCCCAGTCCGGCAGGGTTGGACAGATACGCAGTATTTT. Protein product: CASTPVRQGWTDTQYF.

This clone was counted only a few times. The V and J genes are TRBV24-1 and TRBJ2-7; D is unclear. Germline V lookup: CDR1 KGHDR, CDR2 SFDVKD. Trimming removed 3 bases at V and 4 bases at J, with 12 bases between. This CDR3 is 14 amino acids long. CDR3 amino acids: CATSDHLAAYEQYF. In DNA, the CDR3 is TGTGCCACCAGTGATCACCTGGCAGCTTACGAGCAGTACTTC.

The rearrangement uses TRBV11-2 and TRBJ1-2, with unresolved D. Deletions cut 5 bases from V and 0 bases from J, with 16 bases between. Germline CDR1 is SGHAT and CDR2 is FQNNGV. The CDR3 has 16 residues. The CDR3 nucleotides are TGTGCCAGCAGCCCTCCCGATGCGAGAGCTAACTATGGCTACACCTTC. Encoded protein: CASSPPDARANYGYTF.

This clone is termed medium-sized. This chain joins TRBV2 and TRBJ1-3, with D perhaps matching TRBD1 (6 bases). The CDR3 consists of 15 residues. Deletions cut 6 bases from V and 0 bases from J, with 12 bases between. CDR1 and CDR2 (germline): SNHLY, FYNNEI. CDR3 in DNA: TGTGCCAGCAGCTTAATGACAGGCTCTGGAAACACCATATATTTT. Protein product: CASSLMTGSGNTIYF.

The V and J genes are TRBV20-1 and TRBJ1-6; D is perhaps TRBD1 (5 bases). CDR1 and CDR2 from the germline V gene are DFQATT and SNEGSKA (reference sequence). This CDR3 has 15 amino acids. Trimming took 6 bases from V and 9 from J, leaving 21 bases between them. CDR3 sequence reads: CSATTPGTALSPLHF. The DNA of the CDR3 is TGCAGTGCAACAACGCCCGGGACGGCCCTTTCACCCCTCCACTTT.

In this sample, this clone is medium-sized. The CDR3 DNA sequence: TGTGCCAGCAGTTTAATGACTAGCGCGGGAGATACGCAGTATTTT. Protein: CASSLMTSAGDTQYF. The V call is TRBV28, the J call TRBJ2-3; 8 nucleotides agree with TRBD2. The J segment lost 5 bases and the V segment lost 2 bases, leaving 6 bases of the junction unmatched. This CDR3 is built from 15 residues. The germline V gene has CDR1 MDHEN and CDR2 SYDVKM.

In its sample, this clone ranks as medium-sized. This sequence joins TRBV28 and TRBJ1-6; D remains unclear. The CDR3 runs 15 residues. Germline V gene data show CDR1 as MDHEN and CDR2 as SYDVKM. V lost 6 bases, J lost 5 bases, and 14 bases lay in between. The DNA for the CDR3 is TGTGCCAGCAGGGGCCCCCGGACCAATAATTCACCCCTCCACTTT. The encoded protein is CASRGPRTNNSPLHF.

This clone was counted ten times or more. This sequence joins TRBV7-9 and TRBJ1-4; no clear D. Germline V CDR1 and CDR2: SEHNR, FQNEAQ (reference sequence). V was pared by 4 bases and J by 7 bases, with 13 bases between. The CDR3 spans 14 residues. The CDR3 sequence is CASSSGVVGEKLFF. In DNA form, the CDR3 reads TGTGCCAGCAGCTCTGGGGTGGTAGGTGAAAAACTGTTTTTT. Based on the CDR3 plus reference TRBV7-9 and TRBJ1-4, the full variable domain is DTGVSQNPRHKITKRGQNVTFRCDPISEHNRLYWYRQTLGQGPEFLTYFQNEAQLEKSRLLSDRFSAERPKGSFSTLEIQRTEQGDSAMYLCASSSGVVGEKLFFGSGTQLSVL.

The genes are TRBV30 and TRBJ2-7; 7 bases map to TRBD2. The germline V gene encodes CDR1 GTSNPN and CDR2 SVGIG (reference sequence). V trimming: 0 bases; J trimming: 2 bases; junction bases outside the gene matches: 4. The CDR3 totals 14 residues. The CDR3 bases are TGTGCCTGGAGTGTACCGGGAGGTACCTACGAGCAGTACTTC. It yields the protein CAWSVPGGTYEQYF.

The chain recombines TRBV4-1 with TRBJ2-7, with a weak D call TRBD2 (6 bases). Germline CDR1 MGHRA, CDR2 YSYEKL. This CDR3 contains 16 residues. Trimming left V 1 base short and J 0 bases short, with 13 bases between. Here the CDR3 reads CASSQGTTLSSYEQYF. CDR3 DNA sequence: TGCGCCAGCAGCCAAGGGACTACCTTGAGCTCCTACGAGCAGTACTTC.